The clone carrying this T cell receptor (beta chain) came up a few times. The antigen is undetermined. This record belongs to a study of T cells in Graves' hyperthyroidism and ophthalmopathy. Whole-study findings and limits: Blood shared most expanded thyroid clonotypes above 0.001.

The CDR3 loop spans 14 amino acids. Deletions cut 6 bases from V and 3 bases from J, with 11 bases between. The germline V gene encodes CDR1 MDHEN and CDR2 SYDVKM. TCR beta CDR3 sequences were amplified from RNA transcripts. An initial round of RT-PCR targeting the TCR CDR3 relied on the HTBI primer set. One entry per CDR3 protein results from TCRdb running MiXCR on the multiplex PCR reads. The data show a few hundred thousand distinct CDR3 sequences, with about 13% seen just once and around 5.3% held by the top ten. The sequenced sample was blood. The source is a woman aged 18 to 35 with Graves' hyperthyroidism. The V call is TRBV28, the J call TRBJ2-2; D is ambiguous. CDR3: CASSPRDDTGELFF. The CDR3 nucleotides read TGTGCCAGCAGCCCCCGCGACGACACCGGGGAGCTGTTTTTT.